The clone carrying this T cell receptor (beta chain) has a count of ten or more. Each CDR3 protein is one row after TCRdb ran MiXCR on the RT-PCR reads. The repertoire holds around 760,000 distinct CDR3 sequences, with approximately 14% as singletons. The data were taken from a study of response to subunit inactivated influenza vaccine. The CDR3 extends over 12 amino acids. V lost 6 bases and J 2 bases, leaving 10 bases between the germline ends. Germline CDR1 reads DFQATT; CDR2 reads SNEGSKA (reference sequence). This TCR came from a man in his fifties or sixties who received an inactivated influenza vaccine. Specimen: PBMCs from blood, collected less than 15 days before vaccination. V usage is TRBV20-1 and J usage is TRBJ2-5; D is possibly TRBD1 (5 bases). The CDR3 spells CSAKQGQETQYF. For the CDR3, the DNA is TGCAGTGCGAAGCAGGGACAAGAGACCCAGTACTTC.